These 4 T cell receptor beta chains came from one sample sequenced in a study of blood T cell repertoires in COVID-19. Here immunoSEQ multiplex PCR was the method, and the copy in TCRdb shows in-frame clones only, minus some. The top ten clones hold approximately 2.5% of a sample with tens of thousands of clones, about nine tenths of them seen once. Sequences were obtained from peripheral blood. Receptors were obtained from a human donor in a cohort sampled during active COVID-19.

The rearrangement links TRBV5-4 to TRBJ2-7; TRBD2 matches 7 bases. The germline CDR1 and CDR2 sequences are SGHNT and YYREEE (reference sequence). There are 14 residues in the CDR3. V shed 3 bases, J shed 7 bases, and the junction held 10 bases outside the gene matches. The CDR3, as DNA: TGTGCCAGCAGCTCGGGGAGGGCCGGGGGAGAGCAGTACTTC. The encoded protein is CASSSGRAGGEQYF.

The chain recombines TRBV19 with TRBJ1-5; TRBD1 matches 7 bases. Trimming at V came to 8 bases and at J to 3 bases, leaving 7 bases not matched to a gene. The CDR3 contains 14 residues. In germline, CDR1 is LNHDA, CDR2 SQIVND (reference sequence). CDR3 region: CASHLTGYNQPQHF. CDR3 sequence (DNA): TGTGCCAGTCACCTGACAGGGTACAATCAGCCCCAGCATTTT.

This CDR3 is CASSQDRREGHLGAKNIQYF. The CDR3 DNA reads as TGTGCCAGCAGCCAAGATCGCCGGGAGGGCCACTTAGGCGCCAAAAACATTCAGTACTTC. The rearrangement links TRBV4-2 to TRBJ2-4, with 8 bases that match TRBD2. The V gene end was trimmed by 0 bases and the J gene end by 1 base; junction bases not matched to a gene: 14. The V gene's germline CDR1 is LGHNA and CDR2 YNFKEQ. The CDR3 loop spans 20 amino acids.

This chain joins TRBV7-9 and TRBJ1-6; 8 bases fit TRBD1. J was trimmed by 5 bases and V by 5 bases; bases with no gene match: 5. The CDR3 contains 15 residues. Germline CDR1 is SEHNR and CDR2 is FQNEAQ (reference sequence). The CDR3 sequence: CASSPQGGNNSPLHF. DNA for the CDR3: TGTGCCAGCAGCCCACAGGGGGGAAATAATTCACCCCTCCACTTT.